These T cell receptor beta chains were read from a single sample in a study of shared clonotypes between healthy human individuals. Method: immunoSEQ multiplex PCR; TCRdb's copy keeps in-frame clones and lacks some. The sample lists a few million clones; roughly 92% were seen once. Sequenced material: naive CD4+ T cells from PBMCs. The receptors were gathered from a man younger than 35 in good health. Some clones in this sample may be carry-over from other donors' samples. Each CDR3 is given with its conserved first and last residue. The D gene is left open where the match is weak. Clone size is stated in some rows and not others, as once, few, many or a class when expanded.

TRBV9	NA	TRBD1	TRBJ1-1	CASSRGAGGDTEAFF	TGTGCCAGCAGCCGCGGAGCAGGGGGAGACACTGAAGCTTTCTTT
TRBV4-1	once	NA	TRBJ1-2	CASSQPPSGNHGYTF	TGCGCCAGCAGCCAACCCCCATCTGGGAACCATGGCTACACCTTC
TRBV28	NA	TRBD1	TRBJ2-7	CASGIQGIRGSKQYF	TGTGCCAGCGGCATACAGGGGATTCGGGGTAGTAAGCAGTACTTC
TRBV11-2	NA	NA	TRBJ2-1	CASSLFSGIYNEQFF	TGTGCCAGCAGCTTATTTAGCGGAATCTACAATGAGCAGTTCTTC
TRBV9	NA	TRBD2	TRBJ2-7	CASSVTTSGSPYF	TGTGCCAGCAGCGTAACGACTAGCGGGAGTCCGTACTTC
TRBV14	NA	NA	TRBJ2-7	CASSQGSGASYEQYF	TGTGCCAGCAGCCAAGGGTCAGGCGCCTCCTACGAGCAGTACTTC
TRBV6-1	NA	NA	TRBJ2-4	CASSAVGGRIFGIQYF	TGTGCCAGCAGTGCAGTGGGGGGGCGCATTTTTGGCATTCAGTACTTC
TRBV28	NA	NA	TRBJ1-3	CACRRRPAPRSGNTIYF	TGTGCCTGTCGACGGCGACCCGCCCCGCGCTCTGGAAACACCATATATTTT
TRBV30	few	TRBD1	TRBJ1-1	CAWNGPGQPNTEAFF	TGTGCCTGGAACGGCCCGGGACAGCCGAACACTGAAGCTTTCTTT
TRBV30	NA	NA	TRBJ2-3	CAWRTGYSTDTQYF	TGTGCCTGGAGGACAGGTTATAGCACAGATACGCAGTATTTT
TRBV5-1	NA	TRBD1	TRBJ1-4	CASSPGQGVLDEKLFF	TGCGCCAGCAGCCCGGGACAGGGGGTTCTTGATGAAAAACTGTTTTTT
TRBV5-4	NA	NA	TRBJ2-6	CASSPRESGANVLTF	TGTGCCAGCAGCCCCAGGGAATCTGGGGCCAACGTCCTGACTTTC
TRBV25-1	NA	NA	TRBJ2-3	CASSESRSTDTQYF	TGTGCCAGCAGTGAATCCAGGAGCACAGATACGCAGTATTTT
TRBV6-5	NA	TRBD1	TRBJ2-7	CASSSIVQGAGEQYF	TGTGCCAGCAGTTCCATAGTCCAGGGGGCTGGGGAGCAGTACTTC
TRBV4-1	few	NA	TRBJ1-5	CASSQDGFQPQHF	TGCGCCAGCAGCCAAGATGGATTTCAGCCCCAGCATTTT
TRBV9	NA	NA	TRBJ2-1	CASSPSRRDNEQFF	TGTGCCAGCAGCCCATCTCGGCGTGACAATGAGCAGTTCTTC
TRBV5-1	NA	TRBD1	TRBJ2-7	CASSWTGSPSYEQYF	TGCGCCAGCAGCTGGACAGGGTCACCCTCCTACGAGCAGTACTTC
TRBV27	NA	NA	TRBJ1-4	CASSLEEGGKLFF	TGTGCCAGCAGTTTAGAGGAGGGAGGAAAACTGTTTTTT
TRBV11-2	NA	NA	TRBJ2-2	CASSPLINTGGELFF	TGTGCCAGCAGCCCCCTAATAAACACCGGCGGGGAGCTGTTTTTT
TRBV15	NA	TRBD2	TRBJ2-5	CATSRAGGQETQYF	TGTGCCACCAGCAGAGCGGGGGGCCAAGAGACCCAGTACTTC
TRBV5-4	NA	NA	TRBJ1-4	CASSLQGSNEKLFF	TGTGCCAGCAGCTTGCAGGGAAGTAATGAAAAACTGTTTTTT
TRBV9	NA	NA	TRBJ2-2	CASSVVSLHGELFF	TGTGCCAGCAGCGTAGTTAGCCTCCACGGGGAGCTGTTTTTT
TRBV9	once	NA	TRBJ2-1	CASSVVERYNEQFF	TGTGCCAGCAGCGTAGTAGAGAGGTACAATGAGCAGTTCTTC
TRBV7-8	few	NA	TRBJ1-1	CASSVGLKNTEAFF	TGTGCCAGCAGCGTGGGACTGAAGAACACTGAAGCTTTCTTT
TRBV2	NA	TRBD1	TRBJ2-5	CASKDRGVETQYF	TGTGCCAGCAAAGACAGGGGAGTCGAGACCCAGTACTTC
TRBV29-1	NA	NA	TRBJ1-2	CSVEDAGRGYTF	TGCAGCGTTGAAGATGCTGGGCGGGGCTACACCTTC
TRBV27	NA	NA	TRBJ1-2	CASSSLNYGYTF	TGTGCCAGCAGTTCACTTAACTATGGCTACACCTTC
TRBV29-1	NA	TRBD2	TRBJ2-7	CSVALLAREGEQYF	TGCAGCGTTGCTCTCCTAGCGCGGGAGGGGGAGCAGTACTTC
TRBV7-2	NA	NA	TRBJ2-1	CASSPLDEQFF	TGTGCCAGCAGCCCACTAGATGAGCAGTTCTTC
TRBV5-1	NA	NA	TRBJ1-1	CASSLGSGQQAFF	TGCGCCAGCAGCTTGGGTAGCGGGCAGCAAGCTTTCTTT
TRBV2	NA	NA	TRBJ1-5	CASRAGTSNQPQHF	TGTGCCAGCAGGGCAGGAACAAGCAATCAGCCCCAGCATTTT
TRBV5-1	NA	TRBD2	TRBJ2-3	CASSSGLAGTDTQYF	TGCGCCAGCAGCTCTGGACTAGCGGGCACAGATACGCAGTATTTT
TRBV18	NA	TRBD1	TRBJ1-1	CASSPPVGQGAGAFF	TGTGCCAGCTCACCACCGGTGGGACAGGGGGCCGGCGCTTTCTTT
TRBV9	NA	NA	TRBJ2-1	CASSVGIASGYNEQFF	TGTGCCAGCAGCGTAGGGATAGCGTCAGGCTACAATGAGCAGTTCTTC
TRBV30	once	TRBD2	TRBJ2-1	CAWKKNEPSGGYNEQFF	TGTGCCTGGAAAAAGAATGAACCTAGCGGGGGCTACAATGAGCAGTTCTTC
TRBV5-1	NA	NA	TRBJ2-5	CASSLVPDSETQYF	TGCGCCAGCAGCTTGGTGCCAGATTCGGAGACCCAGTACTTC
TRBV7-2	NA	NA	TRBJ2-1	CASSLVGDYSEQFF	TGTGCCAGCAGCTTAGTGGGAGACTATAGTGAGCAGTTCTTC